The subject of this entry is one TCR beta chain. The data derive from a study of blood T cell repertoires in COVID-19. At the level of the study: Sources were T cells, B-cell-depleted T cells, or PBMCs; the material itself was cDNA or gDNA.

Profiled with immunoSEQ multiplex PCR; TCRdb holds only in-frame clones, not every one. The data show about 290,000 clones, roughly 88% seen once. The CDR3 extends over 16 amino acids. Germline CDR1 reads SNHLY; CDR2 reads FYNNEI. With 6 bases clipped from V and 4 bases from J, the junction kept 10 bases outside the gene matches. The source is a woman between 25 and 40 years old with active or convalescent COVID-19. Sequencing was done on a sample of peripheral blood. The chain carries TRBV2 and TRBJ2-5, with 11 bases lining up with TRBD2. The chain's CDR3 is CASSGSIAGGRETQYF. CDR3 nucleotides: TGTGCCAGCAGCGGGTCGATAGCGGGGGGGCGAGAGACCCAGTACTTC.